These T cell receptor beta chains were read from a single sample in a study of cytomegalovirus exposure and HLA in healthy donors. This table comes from immunoSEQ multiplex PCR, and its TCRdb copy is limited to in-frame clones, with some not included. The sample carries fewer than 250,000 clones, roughly 80% recorded once. The sample taken for sequencing was PBMCs. The source of these receptors is a young woman in good health and CMV-seropositive. The CDR3 runs from the conserved cysteine through the conserved F or W. A D gene is named only where the DNA matches it firmly. Size is omitted from some rows. Given values are once, few, many or a class for expanded clones.

abundance,j_gene,d_gene,v_gene,CDR3nt,CDR3aa
few,TRBJ1-5,TRBD1,TRBV7-2,TGTGCCAGCAGTACAACAGGGGCTGGAGGAAATCAGCCCCAGCATTTT,CASSTTGAGGNQPQHF
-,TRBJ2-7,-,TRBV7-9,TGTGCCAGCAGCCCCGAGTCGAACTACGAGCAGTACTTC,CASSPESNYEQYF
few,TRBJ2-3,TRBD2,TRBV27,TGTGCCAGCACCCCTGGACTAGCGGGGGCCACAGATACGCAGTATTTT,CASTPGLAGATDTQYF
once,TRBJ2-3,-,TRBV10-1,TGCGCCAGCAGTGAGCAGATCACAGATACGCAGTATTTT,CASSEQITDTQYF
-,TRBJ2-2,TRBD2,TRBV4-2,TGTGCCAGCAGCCCGCCTACTAGCGGGTTAAACACCGGGGAGCTGTTTTTT,CASSPPTSGLNTGELFF
-,TRBJ2-7,TRBD1,TRBV29-1,TGCAGCGTTGAAAGGGGGCCGGGATTCGAGCAGTACTTC,CSVERGPGFEQYF
-,TRBJ2-3,-,TRBV7-2,TGTGCCAGCAGCTTAGTTCTAGCTGGGACAGATACGCAGTATTTT,CASSLVLAGTDTQYF
-,TRBJ2-6,-,TRBV28,TGTGCCAGCAGTTTTAGTGGGGCCCATTCTGGGGCCAACGTCCTGACTTTC,CASSFSGAHSGANVLTF
-,TRBJ2-1,TRBD2,TRBV29-1,TGCAGCGTTGAAGGCCTAGCGGGAGGCTACAATGAGCAGTTCTTC,CSVEGLAGGYNEQFF
-,TRBJ2-7,-,TRBV10-2,TGCGCCAGCAGTGACCCGGGAGTAGGCTTTCACGAGCAGTACTTC,CASSDPGVGFHEQYF
-,TRBJ1-2,TRBD1,TRBV28,TGTGCCAGCAGTTTGGGACAGGCCCACTATGGCTACACCTTC,CASSLGQAHYGYTF
-,TRBJ1-4,-,TRBV4-1,TGCGCCAGCAGCCAAGATGAAGGGAGGGATAATGAAAAACTGTTTTTT,CASSQDEGRDNEKLFF
-,TRBJ1-5,-,TRBV6-1,TGTGCCAGCAGCCTTCGACAGGGCAATCAGCCCCAGCATTTT,CASSLRQGNQPQHF
few,TRBJ1-1,-,TRBV5-1,TGCGCCAGCAGCTGGGGCACGGAGGGAACTGAAGCTTTCTTT,CASSWGTEGTEAFF